The 30 T cell receptor beta chains in this list originate from one sample, sequenced in a study of cytomegalovirus exposure and HLA in healthy donors. The PCR made use of 60 Vbeta and 13 Jbeta primers. The method was immunoSEQ multiplex PCR; TCRdb's version includes in-frame clones alone and lacks a portion of them. In the table there are some 70,000 clones, around 80% of which are singletons. Material for sequencing was PBMCs. These receptors were taken from a man aged 45-60 years in good health and CMV-seronegative.

This rearrangement joins TRBV12-5 to TRBJ2-1, with a possible D match to TRBD2 (5 bases). Germline CDR1 LGHNT, CDR2 FRNRAP. The CDR3 runs 14 residues. Trimming took 0 bases from V and 8 from J, leaving 11 bases between them. The CDR3 DNA reads as TGTGCTAGTGGTTTGGTACCACGGGGTGATGAGCAGTTCTTC. Protein: CASGLVPRGDEQFF. The variable domain in full, completed from reference TRBV12-5 and TRBJ2-1, reads DARVTQTPRHKVTEMGQEVTMRCQPILGHNTVFWYRQTMMQGLELLAYFRNRAPLDDSGMPKDRFSAEMPDATLATLKIQPSEPRDSAVYFCASGLVPRGDEQFFGPGTRLTVL.

This chain joins TRBV6-5 and TRBJ1-1, with a weak D call TRBD1 (6 bases). Germline CDR1 is MNHEY and CDR2 is SVGAGI. There are 13 residues in the CDR3. V was pared by 8 bases and J by 1 base, with 11 bases between. Here the CDR3 DNA reads TGTGCCAGCCTGGACAGATCGAACACTGAAGCTTTCTTT. Translation: CASLDRSNTEAFF.

The gene calls are TRBV2 and TRBJ2-7; D may be TRBD2 (5 bases). Per the germline V gene, CDR1 is SNHLY and CDR2 is FYNNEI. The CDR3 has 17 amino acids. Trimming left V 8 bases short and J 4 bases short, with 27 bases between. CDR3 sequence (DNA): TGTGCCAGCGAGCGAAAACCACAAATGAGGGTCCAGTACGAGCAGTACTTC. Translated: CASERKPQMRVQYEQYF.

The chain combines TRBV10-2 with TRBJ1-1; 10 bases line up with TRBD1. The CDR3 has 16 residues. After removal of 4 bases from V and 1 base from J, the junction contained 6 bases not matched to a gene. From germline, CDR1 is WSHSY and CDR2 SAAADI. The CDR3 region is CASSATGGVSNTEAFF. The DNA of the CDR3 is TGCGCCAGCAGTGCGACAGGGGGCGTGTCGAACACTGAAGCTTTCTTT.

The J gene is TRBJ2-1, the V gene TRBV10-3, with TRBD2 matching over 8 bases. The CDR3 covers 14 residues. Germline CDR1 ENHRY, CDR2 SYGVKD. V shed 4 bases and J 6 bases; nucleotides not matched to a gene: 5. Here the CDR3 DNA reads TGTGCCATCAGTGGAATAGCGGGACTCAATGAGCAGTTCTTC. Amino acid sequence: CAISGIAGLNEQFF.

The rearrangement joins TRBV19 to TRBJ1-5; TRBD1 agrees at 7 bases. CDR3 length: 15 residues. Per germline, CDR1 LNHDA and CDR2 SQIVND (reference sequence). Trimming cost V 3 bases and J 2 bases; bases outside gene matches: 4. CDR3 protein: CASSMEGTGNQPQHF. As DNA, the CDR3 is TGTGCCAGTAGTATGGAAGGGACAGGCAATCAGCCCCAGCATTTT.

The rearrangement uses TRBV6-5 and TRBJ2-7, with TRBD2 identical over 7 bases. The CDR3 totals 15 residues. Germline CDR1 MNHEY, CDR2 SVGAGI. The junction had 6 bases not matched to a gene; V was cut back by 0 bases and J by 4 bases. The CDR3 is CASSYSLAEIYEQYF. The CDR3 DNA sequence: TGTGCCAGCAGTTACTCGCTAGCGGAAATTTACGAGCAGTACTTC.

The V gene is TRBV4-2, the J gene TRBJ1-3, with 7 bases matching TRBD1. The V gene end was trimmed by 1 base and the J gene end by 2 bases; junction bases not matched to a gene: 5. The CDR3 sequence is 16 residues long. Germline values: CDR1 LGHNA, CDR2 YNFKEQ. CDR3 sequence reads: CASSQAGQYTGNTIYF. The CDR3, as DNA: TGTGCCAGCAGCCAAGCGGGACAGTACACTGGAAACACCATATATTTT.

This chain uses TRBV5-5 with TRBJ1-5, with D uncertain. This CDR3 is built from 13 residues. CDR1 is SGHKS, CDR2 YYEKEE, per germline (reference sequence). Trimming pared 0 bases from V and 5 bases from J, leaving 6 bases between. CDR3 protein: CASSLVFDQPQHF. DNA of the CDR3: TGTGCCAGCAGCTTGGTATTCGATCAGCCCCAGCATTTT. Using reference TRBV5-5 and TRBJ1-5 for the parts outside the CDR3, the full variable domain is DAGVTQSPTHLIKTRGQQVTLRCSPISGHKSVSWYQQVLGQGPQFIFQYYEKEERGRGNFPDRFSARQFPNYSSELNVNALLLGDSALYLCASSLVFDQPQHFGDGTRLSIL.

This clone was counted a single time. This chain connects TRBV30 to TRBJ1-3; weak D call: TRBD1 (5 bases). V lost 2 bases and J lost 6, with 14 bases in between. There are 14 residues in the CDR3. Germline V gene lookup returns CDR1 GTSNPN and CDR2 SVGIG (reference sequence). CDR3 bases: TGTGCCTGGAGTCGGCCCGGGACTTTAAACACCATATATTTT. This encodes CAWSRPGTLNTIYF.

The V gene is TRBV10-1, the J gene TRBJ2-2, with D possibly TRBD1 on 6 matching bases. This CDR3 has 16 amino acids. Trimming removed 2 bases at V and 4 bases at J, with 14 bases between. Looked up from germline, CDR1 is WNHNN and CDR2 is SYGVQD (reference sequence). The CDR3 bases are TGCGCCAGCAGTGAGACTGTGGGGGCCCCCACCGGGGAGCTGTTTTTT. Its translation is CASSETVGAPTGELFF.

CDR3 amino acids: CASSPIAGEVTDTQYF. The CDR3 nucleotides are TGTGCCAGCAGTCCCATAGCGGGGGAGGTCACAGATACGCAGTATTTT. The chain recombines TRBV28 with TRBJ2-3; TRBD2 matches at 9 bases. This CDR3 is built from 16 residues. With V trimmed by 5 bases and J by 2 bases, 8 bases remained unmatched. The germline gives CDR1 MDHEN, CDR2 SYDVKM.

J is TRBJ1-2 and V is TRBV28, with D perhaps TRBD1 (5 bases). V was pared by 8 bases and J by 8 bases, with 15 bases between. Germline loops: CDR1 MDHEN, CDR2 SYDVKM. This CDR3 is built from 12 residues. CDR3 nucleotide sequence: TGTGCCAGCGTACCCCTCGGGGGAGGCTACACCTTC. This gives the protein CASVPLGGGYTF.

This rearrangement joins TRBV6-1 to TRBJ2-3; D gene ambiguous. V was shortened by 7 bases and J by 7 bases, with 15 bases between the two germline ends. The CDR3 runs 13 residues. CDR1 is MNHNS and CDR2 is SASEGT in the germline V gene. Written as DNA, the CDR3 is TGTGCCAGCACGGAGCGACTGCTCAATACGCAGTATTTT. As protein: CASTERLLNTQYF.

This clone was observed once. The rearrangement joins TRBV6-5 to TRBJ1-1; tentatively, D is TRBD1 (5 bases). The CDR3 runs 15 residues. V lost 7 bases and J 6 bases, leaving 21 bases between the germline ends. The germline gives CDR1 MNHEY, CDR2 SVGAGI. The CDR3 loop reads CASNSPAEGLAEAFF. The CDR3 DNA is TGTGCCAGCAACTCCCCCGCGGAGGGGCTGGCTGAAGCTTTCTTT.

This clone has only one observation. The chain uses TRBV19 and TRBJ2-1; D uncertain. V was shortened by 5 bases and J by 0 bases, with 2 bases between the two germline ends. Germline V gene data show CDR1 as LNHDA and CDR2 as SQIVND (reference sequence). The CDR3 loop spans 12 amino acids. CDR3 protein: CASSLSYNEQFF. The CDR3 DNA sequence: TGTGCCAGTAGTCTCTCCTACAATGAGCAGTTCTTC.

The gene calls are TRBV4-3 and TRBJ2-7, with 9 bases that match TRBD1. The germline V gene has CDR1 LGHNA and CDR2 YSLEER. With V trimmed by 3 bases and J by 4 bases, 10 bases remained unmatched. The CDR3 sequence is 16 residues long. CDR3 in amino acids: CASSHDLGTGNYEQYF. CDR3 coding DNA: TGCGCCAGCAGCCATGATCTCGGGACAGGGAATTACGAGCAGTACTTC.

The chain recombines TRBV14 with TRBJ2-5; 8 nucleotides align to TRBD1. In germline, CDR1 is SGHDN, CDR2 FVKESK. Trimming removed 4 bases from V and 2 bases from J; junction bases left unmatched: 3. The CDR3 contains 14 residues. CDR3 region: CASSLRDRQETQYF. DNA for the CDR3: TGTGCCAGCAGCCTGCGGGACAGGCAAGAGACCCAGTACTTC.

This clone occurred once. The rearrangement links TRBV29-1 to TRBJ1-5, with D possibly matching TRBD1 (6 bases). Germline CDR1 and CDR2: SQVTM and ANQGSEA. Trimming removed 6 bases at V and 10 bases at J, with 16 bases between. The CDR3 has 12 amino acids. For the CDR3, the DNA is TGCAGCGTCGAATTGGGAGGGGGTCCCCAGCATTTT. Encoded protein: CSVELGGGPQHF.

The chain's CDR3 is CAWSFDTRQGDRETQYF. For the CDR3, the DNA is TGTGCCTGGAGTTTTGACACCCGACAGGGGGATAGGGAGACCCAGTACTTC. V gene TRBV30 combines with J gene TRBJ2-5; TRBD1 agrees at 9 bases. Germline values: CDR1 GTSNPN, CDR2 SVGIG (reference sequence). The junction had 15 bases not matched to a gene; V was cut back by 2 bases and J by 5 bases. The CDR3 is 17 residues long.

The CDR3 is CASSQSETQYF. The CDR3 region has the DNA TGTGCCAGCAGCCAGTCAGAGACCCAGTACTTC. The chain carries TRBV7-8 and TRBJ2-5; D remains unclear. This CDR3 contains 11 residues. V was trimmed by 5 bases and J by 4 bases, leaving 5 bases between them. Germline V gene lookup returns CDR1 SGHVS and CDR2 FQNEAQ.

J is TRBJ1-2 and V is TRBV7-8; D remains ambiguous. V was shortened by 0 bases and J by 8 bases, with 7 bases between the two germline ends. Germline CDR1 and CDR2: SGHVS and FQNEAQ. The length of the CDR3 is 12 residues. The CDR3 DNA sequence: TGTGCCAGCAGCTTAGCGGGGAGCGGCTACACCTTC. Its translation: CASSLAGSGYTF.

In this sample, this clone turned up a few times. V usage is TRBV9 and J usage is TRBJ2-3, with TRBD2 matching 7 bases. The germline gives CDR1 SGDLS, CDR2 YYNGEE. This CDR3 is 16 amino acids long. V lost 1 base and J lost 4; bases outside the gene matches: 9. The CDR3 bases are TGTGCCAGCAGCGTAAAAGGCGGGAGTTGGGCAGATACGCAGTATTTT. This encodes CASSVKGGSWADTQYF.

This clone was seen a handful of times. CDR3 in amino acids: CASSHRGGAEETQYF. The DNA for the CDR3 is TGTGCCAGCAGCCATCGCGGGGGGGCCGAAGAGACCCAGTACTTC. The chain links TRBV16 to TRBJ2-5; TRBD2 aligns across 9 bases. The CDR3 has 15 amino acids. Germline assignment: CDR1 KGHSY and CDR2 FQNENV. V lost 3 bases and J lost 3; bases outside the gene matches: 5. Together with reference TRBV16 and TRBJ2-5, the CDR3 gives the full variable domain: GEEVAQTPKHLVRGEGQKAKLYCAPIKGHSYVFWYQQVLKNEFKFLISFQNENVFDETGMPKERFSAKCLPNSPCSLEIQATKLEDSAVYFCASSHRGGAEETQYFGPGTRLLVL.

This chain connects TRBV4-1 to TRBJ1-2; no definite D call. CDR1 and CDR2 from the germline V gene are MGHRA and YSYEKL. This CDR3 is 15 amino acids long. V was clipped by 0 bases and J by 4 bases, with 12 bases between them. As DNA, the CDR3 is TGCGCCAGCAGCCAAGATTGGTACGTAGCCTATGGCTACACCTTC. Its translation: CASSQDWYVAYGYTF.

The chain uses TRBV11-3 and TRBJ2-1; TRBD1 is a possible D gene (7 bases). Trimming removed 4 bases from V and 3 bases from J, with 13 bases in between. The CDR3 runs 15 residues. The germline gives CDR1 SGHNT, CDR2 YENEEA. CDR3 nucleotides: TGTGCCAGCAGCTCCCGACAGGGACTCTACAATGAGCAGTTCTTC. As protein: CASSSRQGLYNEQFF. The full variable domain, rest sourced from reference TRBV11-3 and TRBJ2-1, is EAGVVQSPRYKIIEKKQPVAFWCNPISGHNTLYWYLQNLGQGPELLIRYENEEAVDDSQLPKDRFSAERLKGVDSTLKIQPAELGDSAVYLCASSSRQGLYNEQFFGPGTRLTVL.

V usage is TRBV29-1 and J usage is TRBJ2-6, with D tentatively TRBD1 (5 bases). V dropped 7 bases and J dropped 0 bases, with 7 bases sitting between them. This CDR3 spans 13 amino acids. The germline V gene encodes CDR1 SQVTM and CDR2 ANQGSEA. The chain's CDR3 is CSATVSGANVLTF. The DNA of the CDR3 is TGCAGCGCGACAGTCTCTGGGGCCAACGTCCTGACTTTC.

There are a few counts of this clone. The chain is built from TRBV2 and TRBJ2-5; D may be TRBD2 (6 bases). Per germline, CDR1 SNHLY and CDR2 FYNNEI. The CDR3 has 14 amino acids. Trimming cost V 0 bases and J 5 bases, with 10 bases left between them. In DNA, the CDR3 is TGTGCCAGCAGTGAAGCCGGAGGGTGGGAGACCCAGTACTTC. Encoded protein: CASSEAGGWETQYF. The entire variable domain, with the rest obtained from reference TRBV2 and TRBJ2-5, is as follows: EPEVTQTPSHQVTQMGQEVILRCVPISNHLYFYWYRQILGQKVEFLVSFYNNEISEKSEIFDDQFSVERPDGSNFTLKIRSTKLEDSAMYFCASSEAGGWETQYFGPGTRLLVL.

This clone has a handful of counts. The rearrangement joins TRBV7-2 to TRBJ2-5; a weak D match, TRBD1 (6 bases). The V end was cut by 3 bases, the J end by 3 bases, with 11 bases between. From germline, CDR1 is SGHTA and CDR2 FQGNSA. There are 14 residues in the CDR3. Here the CDR3 reads CASSLAGTKETQYF. CDR3 nucleotides: TGTGCCAGCAGCTTGGCCGGGACAAAAGAGACCCAGTACTTC.

J is TRBJ2-7 and V is TRBV10-3, with D possibly being TRBD1 (5 bases). Trimming shortened V by 5 bases and J by 4 bases, and 18 bases separated the two germline ends. CDR1 ENHRY and CDR2 SYGVKD come from the germline V gene. This CDR3 comprises 15 residues. The CDR3 bases are TGTGCCATCAGTAATGGGGCAGGGCCAGAATACGAGCAGTACTTC. Protein: CAISNGAGPEYEQYF.